The clone carrying this T cell receptor beta chain occurred a few times. These data are taken from a study of low-dose radiotherapy and immunotherapy resistance in tumors. Across the study: At a dose of 200 mg/m2, intravenous cyclophosphamide was given every two weeks, one day before radiation and immunotherapy.

TRAV- and TRBV-specific primers primed first-strand cDNA, covering alpha and beta chains. Using a constant-region primer together with a V-primer adapter, TCRs were subjected to about 18 PCR cycles of amplification. TCRdb reanalysed the reads using MiXCR and keeps one entry per CDR3 protein. The sample has some 94,000 distinct CDR3 sequences; more than 20% are singletons. The time point is: after trial treatment. Noted treatment: LDRT plus nivolumab, ipilimumab, low-dose cyclophosphamide and aspirin (RACIN trial). CDR3 size: 13 residues. Per germline, CDR1 SGHRS and CDR2 YFSETQ. V was pared by 4 bases and J by 5 bases, with 6 bases of the junction left unmatched.

The chain is built from TRBV5-1 and TRBJ2-7, with 7 bases lining up with TRBD2. The receptor's source is a female donor with ovarian cancer. The sample in question was PBMCs, obtained after low-dose radiotherapy plus immunotherapy. CDR3 amino acids: CASSLGLGDEQYF. For the CDR3, the DNA is TGCGCCAGCAGCCTCGGACTAGGCGACGAGCAGTACTTC.